One and the same sample provided the 10 T cell receptor beta chains below, sequenced in a study of blood T cell repertoires in COVID-19. TCRdb keeps only in-frame clones here, not all; method: immunoSEQ multiplex PCR. The top ten hold 1.5% to 2.5% of the sample, which has approximately 160,000 clones, over 90% seen once. Sequencing was carried out using peripheral blood. These receptors were obtained from a woman between 55 and 75 years old with COVID-19, enrolled during active disease.

This clone occurred a few times. The V gene is TRBV6-2 or TRBV6-3, the J gene TRBJ2-5; no definite D call. The V gene's germline CDR1 is MNHEY and CDR2 SVGEGT. V was shortened by 0 bases and J by 4 bases, with 6 bases between the two germline ends. The CDR3 consists of 13 residues. The CDR3 region is CASSYSSVETQYF. The CDR3 DNA reads TGTGCCAGCAGTTACTCGTCTGTAGAGACCCAGTACTTC.

The J gene is TRBJ1-2, the V gene TRBV28; D may be TRBD1 (6 bases). V lost 4 bases, J lost 2 bases, and 11 bases lay in between. Per the germline V gene, CDR1 is MDHEN and CDR2 is SYDVKM. CDR3 size: 14 residues. DNA for the CDR3: TGTGCCAGCAGTTCGTGGACAGAGAACTATGGCTACACCTTC. Translation: CASSSWTENYGYTF.

This clone has a single count. This chain joins TRBV6-2 or TRBV6-3 and TRBJ1-1, with D possibly being TRBD1 (6 bases). Trimming cost V 2 bases and J 2 bases, with 15 bases left between them. Germline CDR1 is MNHEY and CDR2 is SVGEGT. The CDR3 runs to 16 residues. The CDR3: CASSYKVGQLNTEAFF. DNA of the CDR3: TGTGCCAGCAGTTACAAAGTCGGACAGTTAAACACTGAAGCTTTCTTT.

This chain joins TRBV3-1 (or the pseudogene TRBV3-2) and TRBJ1-1, with D possibly TRBD1 on 5 matching bases. Germline V CDR1 and CDR2: LGHDT, YNNKEL (reference sequence). V gave up 1 base and J gave up 0 bases, with 9 bases separating them. The CDR3 loop spans 15 amino acids. This CDR3 is CASSQGGTLNTEAFF. CDR3 DNA sequence: TGTGCCAGCAGCCAAGGGGGGACTTTGAACACTGAAGCTTTCTTT.

The rearrangement uses TRBV9 and TRBJ2-3; 14 positions match TRBD2. The germline gives CDR1 SGDLS, CDR2 YYNGEE. CDR3 length: 20 amino acids. Germline trimming cut 0 bases from V and 2 bases from J; bases unmatched to any gene: 11. The DNA for the CDR3 is TGTGCCAGCAGCGTAGTAGACGGGACTAGCGGGGGTACACCCACAGATACGCAGTATTTT. It translates to CASSVVDGTSGGTPTDTQYF.

The V and J genes are TRBV5-1 and TRBJ2-5; 14 bases map to TRBD2. J was trimmed by 0 bases and V by 4 bases; bases with no gene match: 8. Germline V gives CDR1 SGHRS, CDR2 YFSETQ. This CDR3 is built from 18 residues. In DNA form, the CDR3 reads TGCGCCAGCAGCATCGGACTAGCGGGGGGCCTGTACCAAGAGACCCAGTACTTC. It yields the protein CASSIGLAGGLYQETQYF. Filled out from reference TRBV5-1 and TRBJ2-5, the complete variable domain reads KAGVTQTPRYLIKTRGQQVTLSCSPISGHRSVSWYQQTPGQGLQFLFEYFSETQRNKGNFPGRFSGRQFSNSRSEMNVSTLELGDSALYLCASSIGLAGGLYQETQYFGPGTRLLVL.

The genes are TRBV25-1 and TRBJ1-3; the D is unclear. Germline V gene data show CDR1 as MGHDK and CDR2 as SYGVNS. V lost 3 bases, J lost 0 bases, and 12 bases lay in between. CDR3 length: 16 amino acids. The DNA of the CDR3 is TGTGCCAGCAGTGACGCAGCTAGCTACTCTGGAAACACCATATATTTT. This gives the protein CASSDAASYSGNTIYF. The full variable domain, its missing parts supplied by reference TRBV25-1 and TRBJ1-3, is EADIYQTPRYLVIGTGKKITLECSQTMGHDKMYWYQQDPGMELHLIHYSYGVNSTEKGDLSSESTVSRIRTEHFPLTLESARPSHTSQYLCASSDAASYSGNTIYFGEGSWLTVV.

J is TRBJ2-7 and V is TRBV9, with 7 bases that match TRBD1. The V gene end was trimmed by 0 bases and the J gene end by 3 bases; junction bases not matched to a gene: 3. Germline V gene sequence: CDR1 SGDLS, CDR2 YYNGEE. This CDR3 is built from 14 residues. The chain's CDR3 is CASSVGQGDYEQYF. In DNA form, the CDR3 reads TGTGCCAGCAGCGTAGGCCAGGGGGACTACGAGCAGTACTTC.

The chain joins TRBV3-1 (or the pseudogene TRBV3-2) to TRBJ1-2; D unclear. CDR1 is LGHDT and CDR2 is YNNKEL in the germline V gene (reference sequence). Trimming stripped 5 bases from V and 7 bases from J, with 14 bases between. This CDR3 spans 13 amino acids. CDR3 bases: TGTGCCAGCAGCGCGGGCAGCCAGCGTGGCTACACCTTC. It yields the protein CASSAGSQRGYTF.

This clone was seen a single time. CDR3 loop: CASSEAGQGFPAEAFF. The CDR3 nucleotides read TGTGCCAGCAGTGAAGCCGGACAGGGTTTTCCAGCTGAAGCTTTCTTT. This rearrangement joins TRBV2 to TRBJ1-1, with 8 bases fitting TRBD1. The germline V gene encodes CDR1 SNHLY and CDR2 FYNNEI. With 0 bases clipped from V and 6 bases from J, the junction kept 9 bases outside the gene matches. This CDR3 is 16 amino acids long.